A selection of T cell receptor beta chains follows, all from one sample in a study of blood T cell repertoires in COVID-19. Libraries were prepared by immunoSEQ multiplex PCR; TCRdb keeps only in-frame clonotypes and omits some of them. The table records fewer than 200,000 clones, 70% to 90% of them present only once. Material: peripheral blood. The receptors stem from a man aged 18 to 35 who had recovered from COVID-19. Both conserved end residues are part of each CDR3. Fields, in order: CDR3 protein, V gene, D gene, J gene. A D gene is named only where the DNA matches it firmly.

CASSQTSGRGEQFF | TRBV4-3 | - | TRBJ2-1
CASSDYQNTGELFF | TRBV6-5 | - | TRBJ2-2
CASSLGTGGPYEQYF | TRBV5-4 | TRBD1 | TRBJ2-7
CASSTWAVNSPLHF | TRBV9 | - | TRBJ1-6
CASSLGGGSAFF | TRBV3-1/TRBV3-2 | - | TRBJ1-1
CASRRQGARNTEAFF | TRBV6-5 | TRBD1 | TRBJ1-1
CASTEDRRGEKLFF | TRBV3-1/TRBV3-2 | - | TRBJ1-4
CASSYTYQETQYF | TRBV27 | - | TRBJ2-5
CASSFIRGRGSYGYTF | TRBV7-2 | - | TRBJ1-2
CAISLAGDTYEQYF | TRBV10-3 | TRBD2 | TRBJ2-7
CASSPQGGTGLNEKLFF | TRBV6-6 | TRBD1 | TRBJ1-4
CASSIFGLTNTEAFF | TRBV19 | - | TRBJ1-1
CASSGNGTSSYNEQFF | TRBV9 | - | TRBJ2-1
CASSRQGSSSGNTIYF | TRBV19 | - | TRBJ1-3
CARGGTGEQPQHF | TRBV19 | TRBD1 | TRBJ1-5
CASSILGTSGYNEQFF | TRBV19 | TRBD2 | TRBJ2-1
CASSQRPWRWLAGTDTQYF | TRBV3-1/TRBV3-2 | - | TRBJ2-3
CATSSGQAGYNEQFF | TRBV15 | TRBD1 | TRBJ2-1
CAISDYDRRGFF | TRBV10-3 | - | TRBJ2-1
CASSYSSGRGLSYEQYF | TRBV6-2/TRBV6-3 | - | TRBJ2-7
CASSNRAGGLETQYF | TRBV11-2 | TRBD2 | TRBJ2-5
CAWSVQGDSPLHF | TRBV30 | TRBD1 | TRBJ1-6
CASSGRSGNTIYF | TRBV5-4 | - | TRBJ1-3
CSVVEGQGYFEQFF | TRBV29-1 | TRBD1 | TRBJ2-1
CASSFRASSYNEQFF | TRBV27 | - | TRBJ2-1
CASSTTRGFGFEETQYF | TRBV5-6 | - | TRBJ2-5
CASSLARGNTGELFF | TRBV11-3 | - | TRBJ2-2
CASSLVLSGLSNIQYF | TRBV5-5 | - | TRBJ2-4
CASSSSGAFYNEQFF | TRBV5-4 | TRBD2 | TRBJ2-1
CSDRTGFGYTF | TRBV29-1 | TRBD1 | TRBJ1-2
CASSPARAKNIQYF | TRBV27 | - | TRBJ2-4
CASTSGSLETQYF | TRBV10-3 | TRBD2 | TRBJ2-5
CASSLAEGLNEQFF | TRBV5-1 | - | TRBJ2-1
CASLSGSRGYTF | TRBV6-5 | - | TRBJ1-2
CASSSQTIPDTQYF | TRBV28 | - | TRBJ2-3
CASSFDRGTQETQYF | TRBV5-4 | TRBD1 | TRBJ2-5
CASSPTTGGTEAFF | TRBV6-4 | TRBD1 | TRBJ1-1
CASSPTDSYGYTF | TRBV6-5 | - | TRBJ1-2
CASSVTVNTEAFF | TRBV4-3 | - | TRBJ1-1
CASSPGHKSHEQYF | TRBV9 | - | TRBJ2-7
CASSSRGGYEKLFF | TRBV28 | - | TRBJ1-4
CASSYEGTEAFF | TRBV5-1 | - | TRBJ1-1
CASSIAGGQSYNEQFF | TRBV19 | TRBD2 | TRBJ2-1
CASSQVQGNQPQHF | TRBV4-1 | TRBD1 | TRBJ1-5
CASSQPGTSGRNEQFF | TRBV14 | TRBD2 | TRBJ2-1
CASSESPGQIGPLHF | TRBV9 | TRBD1 | TRBJ1-6